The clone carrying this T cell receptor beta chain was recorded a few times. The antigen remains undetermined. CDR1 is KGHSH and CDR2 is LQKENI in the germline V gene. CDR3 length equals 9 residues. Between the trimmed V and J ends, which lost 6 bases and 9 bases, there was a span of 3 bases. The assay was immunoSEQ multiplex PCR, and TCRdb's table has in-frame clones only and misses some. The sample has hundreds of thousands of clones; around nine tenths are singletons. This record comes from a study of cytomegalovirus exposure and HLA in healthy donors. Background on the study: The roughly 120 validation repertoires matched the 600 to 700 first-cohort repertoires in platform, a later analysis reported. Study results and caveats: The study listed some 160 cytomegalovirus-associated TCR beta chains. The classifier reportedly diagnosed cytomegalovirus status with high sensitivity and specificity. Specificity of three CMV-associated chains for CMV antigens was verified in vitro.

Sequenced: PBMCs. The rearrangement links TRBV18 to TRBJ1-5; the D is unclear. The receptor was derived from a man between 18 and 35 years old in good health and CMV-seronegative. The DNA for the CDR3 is TGTGCCAGCTCCGGGCCCCAGCATTTT. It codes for CASSGPQHF.